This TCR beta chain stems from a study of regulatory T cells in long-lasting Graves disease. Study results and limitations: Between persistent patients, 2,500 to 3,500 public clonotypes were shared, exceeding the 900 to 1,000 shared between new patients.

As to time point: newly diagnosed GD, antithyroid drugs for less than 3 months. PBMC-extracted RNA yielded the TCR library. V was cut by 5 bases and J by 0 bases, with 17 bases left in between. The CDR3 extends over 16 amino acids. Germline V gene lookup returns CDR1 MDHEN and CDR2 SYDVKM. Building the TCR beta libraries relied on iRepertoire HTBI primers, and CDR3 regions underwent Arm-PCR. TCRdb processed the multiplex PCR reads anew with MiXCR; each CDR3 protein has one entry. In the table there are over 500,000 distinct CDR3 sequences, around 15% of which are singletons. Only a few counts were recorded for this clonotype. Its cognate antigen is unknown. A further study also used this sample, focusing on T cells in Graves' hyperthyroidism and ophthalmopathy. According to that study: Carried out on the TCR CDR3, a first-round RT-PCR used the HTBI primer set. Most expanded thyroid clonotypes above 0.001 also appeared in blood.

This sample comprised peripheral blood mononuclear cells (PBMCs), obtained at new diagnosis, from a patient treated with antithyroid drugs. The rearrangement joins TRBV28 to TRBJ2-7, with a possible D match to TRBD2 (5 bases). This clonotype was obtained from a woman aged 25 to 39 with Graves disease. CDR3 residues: CASSEGGATSSYEQYF. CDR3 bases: TGTGCCAGCAGTGAGGGTGGAGCGACCAGCTCCTACGAGCAGTACTTC.